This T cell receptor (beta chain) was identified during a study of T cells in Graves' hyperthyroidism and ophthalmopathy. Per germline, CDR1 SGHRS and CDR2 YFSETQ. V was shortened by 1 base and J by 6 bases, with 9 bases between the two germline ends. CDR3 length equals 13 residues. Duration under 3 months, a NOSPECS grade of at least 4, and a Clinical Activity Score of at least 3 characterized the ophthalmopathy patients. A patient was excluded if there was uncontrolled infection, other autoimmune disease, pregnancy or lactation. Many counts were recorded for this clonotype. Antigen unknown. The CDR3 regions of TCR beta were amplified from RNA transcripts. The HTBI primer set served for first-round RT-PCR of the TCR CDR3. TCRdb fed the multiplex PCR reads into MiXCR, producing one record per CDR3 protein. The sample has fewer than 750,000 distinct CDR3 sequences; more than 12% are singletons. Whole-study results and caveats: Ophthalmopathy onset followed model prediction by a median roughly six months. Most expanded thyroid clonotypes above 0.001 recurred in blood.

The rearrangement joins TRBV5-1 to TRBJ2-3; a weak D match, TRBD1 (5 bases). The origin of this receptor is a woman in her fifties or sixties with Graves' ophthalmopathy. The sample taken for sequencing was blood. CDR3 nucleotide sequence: TGCGCCAGCAGCTTGCAGGGCCCGGATACGCAGTATTTT. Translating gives CASSLQGPDTQYF.